This record concerns one T cell receptor beta chain sequence. Its antigen is still unknown. Germline assignment: CDR1 SNHLY and CDR2 FYNNEI. The CDR3 has 13 amino acids. V dropped 6 bases and J dropped 2 bases, with 9 bases sitting between them. This specimen belongs to a study of vaccination effects on CD4 cells after COVID-19. Study-wide background: The median interval between the second dose and post-vaccine sampling was 72 days. General study points: Cross-reactivity toward common cold coronaviruses was confined to only 1 of 255 vaccine-induced clones in healthy vaccinees. Clones that were induced by infection or by vaccine showed marked contraction late after vaccination.

Libraries were prepared by immunoSEQ multiplex PCR; TCRdb keeps only in-frame clonotypes and omits some of them. In the table there are about 45,000 clones, 72% of which are singletons. Subsequent to roughly 9 days of culture, CD4+ T cells were isolated. Subjects were given two BNT162b2 or mRNA-1273 vaccine doses. Each vaccine recipient was nucleocapsid antibody negative and had no prior SARS-CoV-2 infection. The gene calls are TRBV2 and TRBJ2-3; possible D gene TRBD2, 6 bases. The receptor was isolated from a human donor who received a COVID-19 vaccine. The sequencing here drew on CD4+ T cells from PBMCs cultured without peptide, taken after COVID-19 vaccination. CDR3 bases: TGTGCCAGCAGGGGGGGTCTCACAGATACGCAGTATTTT. Its translation: CASRGGLTDTQYF.